This passage covers 6 T cell receptor beta chains from one sample sequenced in a study of follicular helper T cells after annual influenza vaccination. This sample's time point: 2014-2015 season, pre-vaccination. Repertoires were generated with immunoSEQ multiplex PCR, while TCRdb's copy carries only in-frame clones and drops some. The repertoire consists of over 11,000 clones, with almost 85% occurring once and the leading ten covering about 0.27%. Source: CXCR5- memory CD4+ T cells sorted from blood, taken on the day of influenza vaccination. Receptors originate from an adult who received the influenza vaccine.

The rearrangement uses TRBV11-2 and TRBJ1-1; D is unclear. Germline values: CDR1 SGHAT, CDR2 FQNNGV. The V end was cut by 0 bases, the J end by 8 bases, with 10 bases between. This CDR3 is 13 amino acids long. CDR3 region: CASSLDRLDEAFF. CDR3 DNA sequence: TGTGCCAGCAGCTTAGACAGATTGGACGAAGCTTTCTTT.

This chain links TRBV5-6 with TRBJ2-5, with D perhaps matching TRBD1 (5 bases). V dropped 1 base and J dropped 4 bases, with 8 bases sitting between them. The V gene's germline CDR1 is SGHDT and CDR2 YYEEEE. This CDR3 has 13 residues. The CDR3 is CASSLLQGETQYF. In nucleotides, the CDR3 is TGTGCCAGCAGCTTGTTGCAGGGAGAGACCCAGTACTTC. Drawing the rest from reference TRBV5-6 and TRBJ2-5, the complete variable domain is DAGVTQSPTHLIKTRGQQVTLRCSPKSGHDTVSWYQQALGQGPQFIFQYYEEEERQRGNFPDRFSGHQFPNYSSELNVNALLLGDSALYLCASSLLQGETQYFGPGTRLLVL.

V is TRBV30 and J is TRBJ2-5; 11 bases line up with TRBD2. The CDR3 spans 19 residues. The V gene's germline CDR1 is GTSNPN and CDR2 SVGIG (reference sequence). V was pared by 3 bases and J by 1 base, with 16 bases of the junction left unmatched. This CDR3 reads CAWSPGLAGGPLPQETQYF. The CDR3, as DNA: TGTGCCTGGAGCCCTGGCTTAGCGGGGGGGCCCCTACCCCAAGAGACCCAGTACTTC.

The CDR3 nucleotides read TGTGCCAGCAGTGAATTCAACTCTGGGGCCAACGTCCTGACTTTC. Translating it yields CASSEFNSGANVLTF. The chain couples TRBV6-1 to TRBJ2-6; no firm D call. The CDR3 has 15 residues. Trimming cost V 2 bases and J 0 bases, with 5 bases left between them. In germline, CDR1 is MNHNS, CDR2 SASEGT.

In this sample, this clone turned up once. This rearrangement joins TRBV28 to TRBJ1-5; no clear D gene. V lost 6 bases and J lost 3, with 9 bases in between. The CDR3 is 13 residues long. From germline, CDR1 is MDHEN and CDR2 SYDVKM. This chain's CDR3 is CASRADLNQPQHF. The CDR3 DNA sequence: TGTGCCAGCAGGGCCGACCTCAATCAGCCCCAGCATTTT.

The chain employs TRBV5-6 and TRBJ1-2; unclear D gene. V dropped 3 bases and J dropped 2 bases, with 8 bases sitting between them. The CDR3 spans 13 residues. Germline V lookup: CDR1 SGHDT, CDR2 YYEEEE. The CDR3: CASSSTDNYGYTF. The CDR3 nucleotides read TGTGCCAGCAGCTCGACGGACAACTATGGCTACACCTTC.